This passage covers 20 T cell receptor beta chains from one sample sequenced in a study of cytomegalovirus exposure and HLA in healthy donors. Primers: 60 Vbeta forward and 13 Jbeta reverse. Profiling relied on immunoSEQ multiplex PCR, and the TCRdb table lists in-frame clones only, not all of them. Among 100,000 to 150,000 clones listed, 81% were seen once. Sequencing was done on a sample of PBMCs. These receptors were obtained from a woman under 40 in good health and CMV-seronegative.

This chain uses TRBV11-3 with TRBJ2-7, with a tentative D call TRBD1 (5 bases). Germline CDR1 SGHNT, CDR2 YENEEA. The germline V and J ends were trimmed by 6 bases and 0 bases, with 15 bases remaining between them. The CDR3 has 15 residues. The CDR3 DNA sequence: TGTGCCAGCAGACCCGGTACAGGAAGCTCCTACGAGCAGTACTTC. Its translation: CASRPGTGSSYEQYF.

The J gene is TRBJ2-7, the V gene TRBV27; possible D gene TRBD1, 6 bases. Trimming stripped 6 bases from V and 1 base from J, with 13 bases between. Germline CDR1 and CDR2: MNHEY and SMNVEV (reference sequence). This CDR3 region has 14 residues. CDR3 protein: CASSSGTQSYEQYF. In DNA, the CDR3 is TGTGCCAGCAGCTCCGGGACACAATCCTACGAGCAGTACTTC.

A word on this clone: This likely traces to a read error, being one base from a far larger clone. The chain couples TRBV4-2 to TRBJ1-1; possible D gene TRBD1, 6 bases. The CDR3 sequence is 15 residues long. Germline CDR1 reads LGHNA; CDR2 reads YNFKEQ. V was shortened by 2 bases and J by 3 bases, with 13 bases between the two germline ends. The CDR3 loop reads CASSQNMQGYTEAFF. The DNA of the CDR3 is TGTGCCAGCAGCCAAAACATGCAGGGGTACACTGAAGCTTTCTTT.

To note about this clone: Germline is not matched at one junction end, which may reflect a read error. V and J are TRBV28 and TRBJ2-7; 7 bases agree with TRBD2. The CDR3 extends over 12 amino acids. Germline loops: CDR1 MDHEN, CDR2 SYDVKM. This chain's CDR3 is CASSNNRRGSNF. CDR3 sequence (DNA): TGTGCCAGCAGCAACAATCGGCGCGGGAGTAACTTC. Full variable domain (remainder filled in from reference TRBV28 and TRBJ2-7): DVKVTQSSRYLVKRTGEKVFLECVQDMDHENMFWYRQDPGLGLRLIYFSYDVKMKEKGDIPEGYSVSREKKERFSLILESASTNQTSMYLCASSNNRRGSNFGPGTRLTVT.

The chain uses TRBV27 and TRBJ2-5; 9 bases line up with TRBD1. The end of the DNA aligns better with TRBJ2-7, so the J call may be wrong. There are 14 residues in the CDR3. The germline CDR1 and CDR2 sequences are MNHEY and SMNVEV (reference sequence). In DNA form, the CDR3 reads TGTGCCAGCAGTCAGGACAGGGGAGGGAACGAGCAGTACTTC. It is translated as CASSQDRGGNEQYF.

This rearrangement joins TRBV6-6 to TRBJ1-3; a weak D match, TRBD1 (6 bases). Germline V CDR1 and CDR2: MNHNY, SVGAGI (reference sequence). Trimming pared 6 bases from V and 2 bases from J, leaving 17 bases between. The CDR3 length is 16 residues. The CDR3 DNA sequence: TGTGCCAGCAGCCGAAATACCCAGGGGACTGGAAACACCATATATTTT. Translation: CASSRNTQGTGNTIYF.

The chain recombines TRBV5-4 with TRBJ1-6, with 8 bases fitting TRBD1. With 4 bases clipped from V and 9 bases from J, the junction kept 9 bases outside the gene matches. The germline gives CDR1 SGHNT, CDR2 YYREEE (reference sequence). The CDR3 covers 15 residues. CDR3 residues: CASSTPGQEGSPLHF. The CDR3 coding sequence is TGTGCCAGCAGCACCCCGGGACAGGAGGGTTCACCCCTCCACTTT.

The rearrangement uses TRBV16 and TRBJ2-1, with D unclear. This CDR3 has 13 residues. With 0 bases removed from V and 4 bases from J, the gap between germline ends came to 4 bases. CDR1 is KGHSY and CDR2 is FQNENV in the germline V gene. CDR3 nucleotide sequence: TGTGCCAGCAGCCAATCCCGGTACAATGAGCAGTTCTTC. Protein sequence: CASSQSRYNEQFF.

The J gene is TRBJ2-7, the V gene TRBV6-1, with D possibly matching TRBD1 (5 bases). V gave up 7 bases and J gave up 7 bases, with 11 bases separating them. Germline loops: CDR1 MNHNS, CDR2 SASEGT. The CDR3 sequence is 11 residues long. The CDR3 here is CASTGAWEQYF. DNA of the CDR3: TGTGCCAGCACTGGGGCTTGGGAGCAGTACTTC.

This clone was counted a single time. The rearrangement uses TRBV4-1 and TRBJ2-5; TRBD1 matches 9 bases. Germline CDR1 and CDR2: MGHRA and YSYEKL. The CDR3 has 15 amino acids. The J segment lost 6 bases and the V segment lost 2 bases, leaving 7 bases of the junction unmatched. Here the CDR3 DNA reads TGCGCCAGCAGCCAACCGGACAGGGGAAGGCAGACCCAGTACTTC. It yields the protein CASSQPDRGRQTQYF.

The V and J genes are TRBV9 and TRBJ2-7; TRBD1 might be the D (5 bases). Germline-derived CDR1 and CDR2 are SGDLS and YYNGEE. This CDR3 region has 15 residues. Trimming removed 0 bases at V and 4 bases at J, with 14 bases between. CDR3 loop: CASSVGSGNSYEQYF. CDR3 sequence (DNA): TGTGCCAGCAGCGTAGGTTCAGGGAATTCTTACGAGCAGTACTTC.

The rearrangement joins TRBV9 to TRBJ2-3, with 10 bases that match TRBD1. Losses at the gene ends were 3 bases for V and 2 bases for J; bases not matched to a gene: 6. The CDR3 length is 16 residues. Germline V CDR1 and CDR2: SGDLS, YYNGEE. The CDR3 loop reads CASSGQGAQPTDTQYF. Here the CDR3 DNA reads TGTGCCAGCAGCGGACAGGGGGCCCAACCCACAGATACGCAGTATTTT.

This clone was recorded a few times. This chain connects TRBV6-5 to TRBJ1-5, with D possibly matching TRBD1 (5 bases). CDR1 and CDR2 (germline): MNHEY, SVGAGI. The CDR3 is made up of 13 amino acids. V dropped 5 bases and J dropped 6 bases, with 11 bases sitting between them. CDR3 protein: CASSRDSTQPQHF. CDR3 bases: TGTGCCAGCAGTCGGGACTCCACTCAGCCCCAGCATTTT.

The chain joins TRBV6-5 to TRBJ2-2; no firm D call. Germline CDR1 is MNHEY and CDR2 is SVGAGI. This CDR3 comprises 14 residues. Between the trimmed V and J ends, which lost 5 bases and 3 bases, there was a span of 10 bases. The CDR3 DNA reads as TGTGCCAGCAGTGAAAGCGCTGACACCGGGGAGCTGTTTTTT. Translated: CASSESADTGELFF.

The gene calls are TRBV2 and TRBJ2-5; 8 nucleotides match TRBD1. The CDR3 length is 14 residues. The V gene's germline CDR1 is SNHLY and CDR2 FYNNEI. The ends lost 6 bases at V and 1 base at J; junction bases unmatched: 4. The CDR3 reads CASRRGQAQETQYF. The CDR3, as DNA: TGTGCCAGCAGGCGGGGACAGGCCCAAGAGACCCAGTACTTC.

The chain joins TRBV19 to TRBJ1-5; 11 bases line up with TRBD1. Germline CDR1 is LNHDA and CDR2 is SQIVND (reference sequence). V was pared by 6 bases and J by 2 bases, with 3 bases of the junction left unmatched. This CDR3 region has 15 residues. CDR3 nucleotide sequence: TGTGCCAGTAGCAGGGACAGGGGGGGCAATCAGCCCCAGCATTTT. Its translation: CASSRDRGGNQPQHF.

The chain combines TRBV4-1 with TRBJ1-4; tentative D call: TRBD1 (6 bases). Germline V gene lookup returns CDR1 MGHRA and CDR2 YSYEKL. The length of the CDR3 is 19 residues. Trimming shortened V by 3 bases and J by 4 bases, and 24 bases separated the two germline ends. The CDR3 bases are TGCGCCAGCAGCCAGGGGAAGGGGGGGGACCGGCGCCATAATGAAAAACTGTTTTTT. Residues: CASSQGKGGDRRHNEKLFF.

This clone was seen a few times. The chain carries TRBV11-3 and TRBJ1-1, with a possible D match to TRBD1 (5 bases). Germline V gene data show CDR1 as SGHNT and CDR2 as YENEEA. V gave up 5 bases and J gave up 1 base, with 14 bases separating them. The CDR3 contains 15 residues. The CDR3, as DNA: TGTGCCAGCAGCCTCAGCGGAGGGGCGAACACTGAAGCTTTCTTT. Protein: CASSLSGGANTEAFF. Variable domain in full (rest from reference TRBV11-3 and TRBJ1-1): EAGVVQSPRYKIIEKKQPVAFWCNPISGHNTLYWYLQNLGQGPELLIRYENEEAVDDSQLPKDRFSAERLKGVDSTLKIQPAELGDSAVYLCASSLSGGANTEAFFGQGTRLTVV.

J is TRBJ2-2 and V is TRBV6-5; 8 bases map to TRBD2. Germline V CDR1 and CDR2: MNHEY, SVGAGI. Trimming cost V 1 base and J 6 bases; bases outside gene matches: 4. The CDR3 covers 15 residues. Here the CDR3 reads CASSYWGLVPGELFF. The CDR3 DNA sequence: TGTGCCAGCAGTTACTGGGGACTAGTTCCCGGGGAGCTGTTTTTT.

This chain connects TRBV27 to TRBJ2-3; 11 bases align to TRBD2. This CDR3 comprises 16 residues. Trimming at V came to 1 base and at J to 4 bases, leaving 4 bases not matched to a gene. CDR1 and CDR2 from the germline V gene are MNHEY and SMNVEV (reference sequence). CDR3 DNA: TGTGCCAGCAGTTTATTAGCGGGGGGGCCCGCAGATACGCAGTATTTT. It is translated as CASSLLAGGPADTQYF.